The entry below gives a single TCR beta chain sequence along with its context. What it binds is not known. These data are taken from a study of cytomegalovirus exposure and HLA in healthy donors. Study as a whole: Caucasian-associated ancestry cluster membership applied to approximately 80% of approximately 420 genotyped donors.

The CDR3 contains 16 residues. V was clipped by 3 bases and J by 0 bases, with 15 bases between them. Germline CDR1 MNHEY, CDR2 SMNVEV (reference sequence). 60 Vbeta and 13 Jbeta primers were used in PCR. The data were produced by immunoSEQ multiplex PCR, yet TCRdb's version contains in-frame clones alone and is incomplete. The table shows approximately 110,000 clones, with 77% occurring only once. Notes on the study in general: Being productive about 87% or about 30% of the time was typical of most TCR beta V segments in an earlier analysis. On later analysis, the bulk of CMV-associated TCR beta chains appeared to be HLA-restricted. Most TCR sequences were uncommon, yet certain public TCRs appeared in many donors.

Sample: PBMCs. The rearrangement joins TRBV27 to TRBJ2-7; possible D gene TRBD1, 5 bases. The clonotype comes from a woman aged 40 to 50 in good health and CMV-seropositive. CDR3 nucleotide sequence: TGTGCCAGCAGTTTTTTAGGGGCCTCCAGCTCCTACGAGCAGTACTTC. Its protein is CASSFLGASSSYEQYF.